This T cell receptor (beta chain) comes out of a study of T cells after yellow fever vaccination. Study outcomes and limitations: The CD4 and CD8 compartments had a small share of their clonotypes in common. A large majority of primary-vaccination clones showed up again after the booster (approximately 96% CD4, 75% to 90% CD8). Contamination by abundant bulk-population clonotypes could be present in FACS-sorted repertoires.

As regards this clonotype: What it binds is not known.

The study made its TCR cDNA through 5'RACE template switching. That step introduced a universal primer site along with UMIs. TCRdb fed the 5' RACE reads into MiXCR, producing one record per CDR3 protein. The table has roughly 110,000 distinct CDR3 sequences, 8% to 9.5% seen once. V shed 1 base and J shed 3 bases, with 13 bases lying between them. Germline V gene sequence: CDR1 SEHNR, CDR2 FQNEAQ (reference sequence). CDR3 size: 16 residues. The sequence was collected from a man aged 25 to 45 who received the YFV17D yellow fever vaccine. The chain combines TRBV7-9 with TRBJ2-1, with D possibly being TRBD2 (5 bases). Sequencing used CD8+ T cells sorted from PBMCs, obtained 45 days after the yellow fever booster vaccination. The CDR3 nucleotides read TGTGCCAGCAGCTTAGGGCTAGCAGCCCTCTACAATGAGCAGTTCTTC. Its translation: CASSLGLAALYNEQFF.